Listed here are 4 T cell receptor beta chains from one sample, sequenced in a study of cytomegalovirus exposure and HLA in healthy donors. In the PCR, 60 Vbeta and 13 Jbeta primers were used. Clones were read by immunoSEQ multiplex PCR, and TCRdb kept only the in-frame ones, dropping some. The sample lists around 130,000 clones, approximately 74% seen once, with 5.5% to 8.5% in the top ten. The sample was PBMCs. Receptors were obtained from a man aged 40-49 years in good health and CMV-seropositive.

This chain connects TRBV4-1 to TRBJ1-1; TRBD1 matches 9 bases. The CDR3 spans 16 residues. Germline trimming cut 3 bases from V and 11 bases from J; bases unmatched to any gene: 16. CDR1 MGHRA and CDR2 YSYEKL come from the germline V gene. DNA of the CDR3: TGCGCCAGCAGCCATTCTTCCCGGGACAGGGACCCTGGGGCTTTCTTT. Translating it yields CASSHSSRDRDPGAFF.

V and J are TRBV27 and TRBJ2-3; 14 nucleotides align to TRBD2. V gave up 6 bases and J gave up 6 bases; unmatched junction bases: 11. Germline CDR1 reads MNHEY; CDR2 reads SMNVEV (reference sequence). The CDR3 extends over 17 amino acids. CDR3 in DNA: TGTGCCAGCAGCACCGGGGGACTAGCGGGAGTATATGATACGCAGTATTTT. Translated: CASSTGGLAGVYDTQYF.

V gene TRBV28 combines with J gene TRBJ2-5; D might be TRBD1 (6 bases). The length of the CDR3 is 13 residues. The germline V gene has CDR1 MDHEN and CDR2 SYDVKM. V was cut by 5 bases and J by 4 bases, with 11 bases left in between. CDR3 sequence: CASSPHRAETQYF. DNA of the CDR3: TGTGCCAGCAGTCCCCACAGGGCAGAGACCCAGTACTTC.

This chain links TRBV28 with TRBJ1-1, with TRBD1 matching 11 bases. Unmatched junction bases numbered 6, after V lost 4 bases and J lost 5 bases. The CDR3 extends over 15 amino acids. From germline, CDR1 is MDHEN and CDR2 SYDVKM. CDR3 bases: TGTGCCAGCAGTTCGGGACAGGGGGTATTTACTGAAGCTTTCTTT. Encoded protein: CASSSGQGVFTEAFF.